This T cell receptor (beta chain) appears in the sequencing data of a study of T-cell memory formation after mild COVID-19. Study-level information: TCR clusters largely stayed donor specific.

Constant-segment-primed 5'RACE gave TCR alpha and TCR beta cDNA libraries with sample barcodes and UMIs. TCRdb called the 5' RACE reads again in MiXCR, with one record for every CDR3 protein. The repertoire has roughly 120,000 distinct CDR3 sequences, about 15% of them found once; the top ten carry 11% to 15%. This clonotype turned up a few times. Antigen: not known. Study outcomes and limitations: Contracting clones from day 15 to 85 had balanced CD4/CD8; later expanders favoured CD4+. CD4+ contracting clones were mainly CM and EM; CD8+ ones, EMRA.

This TCR was recovered from an adult woman who had mild COVID-19 (a few samples of this study predate the infection). Cell type and time point are not known. Sequenced sample: PBMCs or a T cell subset sorted from them (not recorded which).

The CDR3 protein is CASSLMLFLQTGELFF. DNA for the CDR3: TGTGCCAGCAGCTTGATGCTCTTTCTCCAGACCGGGGAGCTGTTTTTT. V is TRBV5-5 and J is TRBJ2-2; D is undetermined. The CDR3 spans 16 residues. The germline V gene has CDR1 SGHKS and CDR2 YYEKEE (reference sequence). The V end lost 1 base, the J end lost 5 bases, and 15 bases lay between the germline ends.